These 21 T cell receptor beta chains were all obtained from the same sample, sequenced in a study of cytomegalovirus exposure and HLA in healthy donors. Primers: 60 Vbeta forward and 13 Jbeta reverse. Profiled with immunoSEQ multiplex PCR; TCRdb holds only in-frame clones, not every one. This table has around 160,000 clones, roughly 80% appearing once. The sequenced material came from PBMCs. The origin of the receptors is a male donor in good health and CMV-seropositive.

This clone has a single count. This chain's CDR3 is CASSSLASNYNEQFF. The DNA of the CDR3 is TGTGCCAGCAGTTCTCTAGCGAGTAACTACAATGAGCAGTTCTTC. The chain couples TRBV2 to TRBJ2-1; D might be TRBD2 (6 bases). This CDR3 contains 15 residues. Germline CDR1 is SNHLY and CDR2 is FYNNEI. The V end lost 5 bases, the J end lost 3 bases, and 14 bases lay between the germline ends. Complete variable domain (other parts from reference TRBV2 and TRBJ2-1): EPEVTQTPSHQVTQMGQEVILRCVPISNHLYFYWYRQILGQKVEFLVSFYNNEISEKSEIFDDQFSVERPDGSNFTLKIRSTKLEDSAMYFCASSSLASNYNEQFFGPGTRLTVL.

The chain is built from TRBV6-5 and TRBJ1-4, with D hard to call. The length of the CDR3 is 13 residues. V lost 6 bases and J 7 bases, leaving 12 bases between the germline ends. Germline V gene sequence: CDR1 MNHEY, CDR2 SVGAGI. CDR3 DNA sequence: TGTGCCAGCAGCGGGATCTACAGTGAAAAACTGTTTTTT. Amino acids: CASSGIYSEKLFF.

The V call is TRBV21-1, the J call TRBJ1-1; no check of the table's D call, TRBD1, against the DNA was made. TRBV21-1 is a pseudogene. The CDR3 loop spans 16 amino acids. The DNA of the CDR3 is TGTGCCAGCAGCCACCGGGACAGGGGTTTGAACACTGAAGCTTTCTTT. Protein: CASSHRDRGLNTEAFF.

This chain uses TRBV28 with TRBJ2-2, with a tentative D call TRBD2 (5 bases). V lost 8 bases, J lost 0 bases, and 10 bases lay in between. The CDR3 spans 14 residues. The germline V gene has CDR1 MDHEN and CDR2 SYDVKM. The CDR3 nucleotides read TGTGCCAGCGGAGCCGGGACGAACACCGGGGAGCTGTTTTTT. Translating it yields CASGAGTNTGELFF.

This clone showed up just once. Written as DNA, the CDR3 is TGTGCCAGCAGTCGATCCGGGACATGGAACACCGGGGAGCTGTTTTTT. Encoded protein: CASSRSGTWNTGELFF. The chain uses TRBV7-2 and TRBJ2-2, with TRBD1 as a possible D gene (6 bases). The CDR3 totals 16 residues. The germline gives CDR1 SGHTA, CDR2 FQGNSA. Trimming stripped 6 bases from V and 1 base from J, with 15 bases between.

This clone was detected only a few times. This chain uses TRBV27 with TRBJ1-3, with TRBD1 identical over 8 bases. J lost 2 bases, V lost 6 bases, and 3 bases had no gene match. This CDR3 comprises 14 residues. Germline CDR1 MNHEY, CDR2 SMNVEV (reference sequence). CDR3 residues: CASRLQGAGNTIYF. The CDR3 region has the DNA TGTGCCAGCAGGTTACAGGGGGCTGGAAACACCATATATTTT.

This clone was detected a few times. Here the CDR3 DNA reads TGCGCCAGCAGCAACAGGGGGCGGGACACTGAAGCTTTCTTT. Translation gives CASSNRGRDTEAFF. The chain links TRBV10-2 to TRBJ1-1; 9 bases match TRBD1. With V trimmed by 6 bases and J by 3 bases, 5 bases remained unmatched. The CDR3 consists of 14 residues. The germline V gene has CDR1 WSHSY and CDR2 SAAADI.

For the CDR3, the DNA is TGTGCCAGCAGTGCCGGTCAGGGGACTGAAGCTTTCTTT. It translates to CASSAGQGTEAFF. This chain joins TRBV6-4 and TRBJ1-1; weak D call: TRBD1 (6 bases). This CDR3 spans 13 amino acids. With 4 bases removed from V and 5 bases from J, the gap between germline ends came to 11 bases. Germline V gives CDR1 MRHNA, CDR2 SNTAGT.

This clone has just one count. The chain links TRBV29-1 to TRBJ1-1; maybe TRBD1 (6 bases). CDR3 length: 13 residues. The germline CDR1 and CDR2 sequences are SQVTM and ANQGSEA. Trimming shortened V by 6 bases and J by 7 bases, and 18 bases separated the two germline ends. As DNA, the CDR3 is TGCAGCGTAGCGGGACTCTGGGGGCTTGAAGCTTTCTTT. Translated, it gives CSVAGLWGLEAFF.

The genes are TRBV7-2 and TRBJ1-1; TRBD1 is a possible D gene (6 bases). V was clipped by 4 bases and J by 1 base, with 10 bases between them. Germline V CDR1 and CDR2: SGHTA, FQGNSA. This CDR3 contains 14 residues. The CDR3: CASSWIQGNTEAFF. The CDR3 nucleotides are TGTGCCAGCAGCTGGATACAGGGGAACACTGAAGCTTTCTTT.

The CDR3 DNA reads as TGTGCCAGCAGCTTAGCTCGGGGAGGAACTGAAGCTTTCTTT. Translated, it gives CASSLARGGTEAFF. The V gene is TRBV7-6, the J gene TRBJ1-1; D is unresolved. CDR3 size: 14 residues. Germline CDR1 reads SGHVS; CDR2 reads FNYEAQ. Between the trimmed V and J ends, which lost 0 bases and 5 bases, there was a span of 10 bases.

In this sample, this clone turned up a few times. This CDR3 reads CASSPRNRERNTIYF. The DNA of the CDR3 is TGCGCCAGCAGTCCCCGGAACAGGGAAAGAAACACCATATATTTT. The rearrangement joins TRBV23-1 to TRBJ1-3; the D gene is possibly TRBD1 (6 bases). TRBV23-1 falls under the ORF class, with uncertain function. The CDR3 contains 15 residues. Trimming stripped 4 bases from V and 5 bases from J, with 15 bases between.

This chain connects TRBV11-3 to TRBJ2-2, with D hard to call. Looked up from germline, CDR1 is SGHNT and CDR2 is YENEEA. The germline V and J ends were trimmed by 2 bases and 6 bases, with 22 bases remaining between them. The CDR3 length is 18 residues. Written as DNA, the CDR3 is TGTGCCAGCAGCTTATCCCCTGTTCTCAGAGGTCCACCCGGGGAGCTGTTTTTT. This sequence encodes CASSLSPVLRGPPGELFF. The variable domain in full, with the rest retrieved from reference TRBV11-3 and TRBJ2-2, is EAGVVQSPRYKIIEKKQPVAFWCNPISGHNTLYWYLQNLGQGPELLIRYENEEAVDDSQLPKDRFSAERLKGVDSTLKIQPAELGDSAVYLCASSLSPVLRGPPGELFFGEGSRLTVL.

The CDR3 DNA reads TGTGCCAGCAGCTTAGGATTTATGGACAGGGCCTACGAGCAGTACTTC. Protein sequence: CASSLGFMDRAYEQYF. The gene calls are TRBV11-2 and TRBJ2-5; 8 bases map to TRBD1. The end of the DNA aligns better with TRBJ2-7, so the J call may be wrong. Germline V CDR1 and CDR2: SGHAT, FQNNGV. The CDR3 has 16 residues.

The chain recombines TRBV15 with TRBJ2-1, with 12 bases that match TRBD1. CDR1 and CDR2 from the germline V gene are LNHNV and YYDKDF (reference sequence). The CDR3 consists of 13 residues. With 11 bases clipped from V and 9 bases from J, the junction kept 8 bases outside the gene matches. The CDR3 protein is CASRGTGGGEQFF. CDR3 nucleotide sequence: TGTGCCTCGAGGGGGACAGGGGGCGGTGAGCAGTTCTTC.

The chain joins TRBV2 to TRBJ2-7; 7 bases align to TRBD2. Germline V CDR1 and CDR2: SNHLY, FYNNEI. After removal of 8 bases from V and 5 bases from J, the junction contained 18 bases not matched to a gene. The CDR3 covers 16 residues. DNA for the CDR3: TGTGCCAGCGAATTAGGCCGGGGGGACCGCTCAAACGAGCAGTACTTC. As protein: CASELGRGDRSNEQYF.

The chain has TRBV6-6 and TRBJ2-7, with TRBD2 matching 16 bases. The junction had 8 bases not matched to a gene; V was cut back by 11 bases and J by 7 bases. This CDR3 region has 14 residues. The germline V gene has CDR1 MNHNY and CDR2 SVGAGI (reference sequence). The CDR3 sequence: CACGTSGGAGEQYF. CDR3 coding DNA: TGTGCCTGTGGGACTAGCGGGGGGGCGGGTGAGCAGTACTTC.

The chain recombines TRBV14 with TRBJ2-5; weak D call: TRBD2 (6 bases). The DNA matches TRBJ2-7 better at its end, which makes the J call doubtful. Per the germline V gene, CDR1 is SGHDN and CDR2 is FVKESK. This CDR3 has 16 amino acids. The chain's CDR3 is CASSQERSGRYYEQYF. DNA of the CDR3: TGTGCCAGCAGCCAAGAAAGGAGTGGGAGGTATTACGAGCAGTACTTC.

This sequence joins TRBV11-2 and TRBJ1-1; D perhaps matches TRBD1 (5 bases). CDR1 and CDR2 from the germline V gene are SGHAT and FQNNGV. V lost 5 bases and J lost 4, with 17 bases in between. The CDR3 covers 15 residues. The DNA of the CDR3 is TGTGCCAGCAGCACCCTCTCGGGGGGGGGCACTGAAGCTTTCTTT. This sequence encodes CASSTLSGGGTEAFF.

The chain couples TRBV30 to TRBJ1-2; D is unclear. The CDR3 totals 14 residues. The ends were cut back, 2 bases at V and 1 base at J, with 11 bases in the middle. CDR1 is GTSNPN and CDR2 is SVGIG in the germline V gene (reference sequence). The CDR3: CAWSMETINYGYTF. The CDR3 region has the DNA TGTGCCTGGAGTATGGAGACTATTAACTATGGCTACACCTTC.

The genes are TRBV30 and TRBJ2-5, with D possibly being TRBD2 (6 bases). Gene TRBJ2-7 matches the end of the DNA better, so the J call may be wrong. This CDR3 is built from 13 residues. Looked up from germline, CDR1 is GTSNPN and CDR2 is SVGIG (reference sequence). The CDR3 region is CAWNPGVTYEQYF. CDR3 bases: TGTGCCTGGAACCCGGGAGTTACGTACGAGCAGTACTTC.